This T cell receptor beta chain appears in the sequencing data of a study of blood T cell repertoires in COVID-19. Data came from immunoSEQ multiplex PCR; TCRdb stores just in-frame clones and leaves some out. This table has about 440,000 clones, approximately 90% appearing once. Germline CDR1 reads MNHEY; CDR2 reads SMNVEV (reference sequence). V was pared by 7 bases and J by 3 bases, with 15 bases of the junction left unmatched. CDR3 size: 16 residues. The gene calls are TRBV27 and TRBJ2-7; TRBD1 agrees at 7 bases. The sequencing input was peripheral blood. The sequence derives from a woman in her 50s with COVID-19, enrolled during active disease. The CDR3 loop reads CASTSLSTGEGYEQYF. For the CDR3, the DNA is TGTGCCAGCACCTCCCTAAGCACAGGGGAAGGCTACGAGCAGTACTTC.